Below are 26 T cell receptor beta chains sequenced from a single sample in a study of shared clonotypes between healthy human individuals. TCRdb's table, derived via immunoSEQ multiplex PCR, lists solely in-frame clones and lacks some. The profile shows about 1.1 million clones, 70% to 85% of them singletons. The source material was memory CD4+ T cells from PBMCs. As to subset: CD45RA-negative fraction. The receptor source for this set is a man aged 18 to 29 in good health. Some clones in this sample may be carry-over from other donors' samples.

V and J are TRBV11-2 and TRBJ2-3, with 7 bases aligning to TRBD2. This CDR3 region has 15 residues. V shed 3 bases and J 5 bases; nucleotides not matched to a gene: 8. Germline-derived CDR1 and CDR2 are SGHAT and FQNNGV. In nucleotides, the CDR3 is TGTGCCAGCAGCTTGGGAACGGTAGCGGGAGATACGCAGTATTTT. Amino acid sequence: CASSLGTVAGDTQYF.

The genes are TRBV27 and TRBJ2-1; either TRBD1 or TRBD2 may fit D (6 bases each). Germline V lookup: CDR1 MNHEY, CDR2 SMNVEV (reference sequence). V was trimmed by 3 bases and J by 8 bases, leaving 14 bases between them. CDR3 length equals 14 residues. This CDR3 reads CASSLEGDRHEQFF. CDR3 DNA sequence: TGTGCCAGCAGTTTGGAGGGGGATCGGCATGAGCAGTTCTTC.

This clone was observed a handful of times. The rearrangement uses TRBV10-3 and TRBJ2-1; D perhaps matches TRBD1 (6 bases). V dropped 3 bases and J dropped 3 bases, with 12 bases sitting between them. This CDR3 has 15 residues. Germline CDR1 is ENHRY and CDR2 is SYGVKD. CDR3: CAISDVGGGYNEQFF. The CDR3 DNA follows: TGTGCCATCAGTGACGTTGGGGGCGGCTACAATGAGCAGTTCTTC.

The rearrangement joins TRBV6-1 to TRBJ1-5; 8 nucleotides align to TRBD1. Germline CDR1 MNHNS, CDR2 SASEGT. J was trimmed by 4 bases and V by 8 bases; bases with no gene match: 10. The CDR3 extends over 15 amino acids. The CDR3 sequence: CASDTADRVNQPQHF. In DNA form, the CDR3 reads TGTGCCAGCGACACCGCGGACAGGGTTAATCAGCCCCAGCATTTT.

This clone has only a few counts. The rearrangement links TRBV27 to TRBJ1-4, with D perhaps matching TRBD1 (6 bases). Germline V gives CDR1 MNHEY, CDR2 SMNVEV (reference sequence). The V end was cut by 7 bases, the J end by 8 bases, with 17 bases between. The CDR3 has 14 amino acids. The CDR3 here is CASKSPGAGEKLFF. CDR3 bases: TGTGCCAGCAAGTCCCCGGGGGCCGGGGAAAAACTGTTTTTT.

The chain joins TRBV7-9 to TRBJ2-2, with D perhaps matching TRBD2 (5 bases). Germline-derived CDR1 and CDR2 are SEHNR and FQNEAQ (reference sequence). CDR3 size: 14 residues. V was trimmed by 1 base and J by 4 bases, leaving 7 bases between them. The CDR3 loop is CASSLETITGELFF. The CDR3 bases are TGTGCCAGCAGCTTAGAGACTATCACCGGGGAGCTGTTTTTT. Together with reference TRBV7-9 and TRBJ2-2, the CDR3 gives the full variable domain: DTGVSQNPRHKITKRGQNVTFRCDPISEHNRLYWYRQTLGQGPEFLTYFQNEAQLEKSRLLSDRFSAERPKGSFSTLEIQRTEQGDSAMYLCASSLETITGELFFGEGSRLTVL.

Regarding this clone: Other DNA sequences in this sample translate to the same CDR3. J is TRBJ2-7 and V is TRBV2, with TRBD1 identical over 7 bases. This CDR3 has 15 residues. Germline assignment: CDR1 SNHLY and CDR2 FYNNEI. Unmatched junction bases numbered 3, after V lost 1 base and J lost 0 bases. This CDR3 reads CASSEGGTASYEQYF. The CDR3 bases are TGTGCCAGCAGTGAAGGGGGGACAGCCTCCTACGAGCAGTACTTC.

The CDR3 sequence is CASSPSIRTGHQPQHF. As DNA, the CDR3 is TGTGCCAGCAGTCCATCTATCCGGACAGGGCACCAGCCCCAGCATTTT. This rearrangement joins TRBV28 to TRBJ1-5; 8 bases are shared with TRBD1. The trim removed 5 bases at V and 7 bases at J, leaving 13 bases unmatched. Germline V gives CDR1 MDHEN, CDR2 SYDVKM. The CDR3 length is 16 residues.

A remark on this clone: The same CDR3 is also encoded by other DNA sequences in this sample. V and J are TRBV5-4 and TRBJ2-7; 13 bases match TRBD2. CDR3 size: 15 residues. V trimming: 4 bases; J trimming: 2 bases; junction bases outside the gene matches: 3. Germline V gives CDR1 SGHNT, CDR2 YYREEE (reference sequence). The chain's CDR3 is CASSPTSGRAYEQYF. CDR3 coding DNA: TGTGCCAGCAGCCCCACTAGCGGGAGGGCCTACGAGCAGTACTTC.

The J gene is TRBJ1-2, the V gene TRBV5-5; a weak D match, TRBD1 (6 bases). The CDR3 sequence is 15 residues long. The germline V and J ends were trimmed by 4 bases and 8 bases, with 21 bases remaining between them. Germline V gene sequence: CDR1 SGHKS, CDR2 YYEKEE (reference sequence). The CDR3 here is CASSVDLRGPRGYTF. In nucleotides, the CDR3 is TGTGCCAGCAGCGTCGACCTTCGGGGGCCGAGGGGCTACACCTTC.

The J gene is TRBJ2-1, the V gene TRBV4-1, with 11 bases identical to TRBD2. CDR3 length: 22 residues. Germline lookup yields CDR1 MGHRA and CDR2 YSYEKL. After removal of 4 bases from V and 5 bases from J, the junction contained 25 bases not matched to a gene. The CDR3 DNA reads TGCGCCAGCAGCCGGAAGCCCCCCGGGACTAGCGGTCCTCAAAGTATAAACAATGAGCAGTTCTTC. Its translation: CASSRKPPGTSGPQSINNEQFF.

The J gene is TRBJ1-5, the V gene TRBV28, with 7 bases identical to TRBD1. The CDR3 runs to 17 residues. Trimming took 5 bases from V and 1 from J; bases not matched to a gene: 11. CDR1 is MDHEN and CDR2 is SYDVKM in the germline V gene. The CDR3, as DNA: TGTGCCAGCAGTGACCTACGGACAGGAACAAGCAATCAGCCCCAGCATTTT. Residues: CASSDLRTGTSNQPQHF. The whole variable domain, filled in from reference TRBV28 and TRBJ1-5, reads DVKVTQSSRYLVKRTGEKVFLECVQDMDHENMFWYRQDPGLGLRLIYFSYDVKMKEKGDIPEGYSVSREKKERFSLILESASTNQTSMYLCASSDLRTGTSNQPQHFGDGTRLSIL.

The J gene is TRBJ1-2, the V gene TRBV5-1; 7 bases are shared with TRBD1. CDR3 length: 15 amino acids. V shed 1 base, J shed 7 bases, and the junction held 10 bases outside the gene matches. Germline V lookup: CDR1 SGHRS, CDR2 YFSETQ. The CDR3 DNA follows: TGCGCCAGCAGCTTGAGGGCAGGGGGACAAAGTGGCTACACCTTC. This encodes CASSLRAGGQSGYTF.

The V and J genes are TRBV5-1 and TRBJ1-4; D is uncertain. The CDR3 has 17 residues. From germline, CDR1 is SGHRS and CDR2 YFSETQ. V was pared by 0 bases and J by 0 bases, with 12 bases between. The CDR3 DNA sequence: TGCGCCAGCAGCTTGGCCGGCGGAGACGCAACTAATGAAAAACTGTTTTTT. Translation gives CASSLAGGDATNEKLFF.

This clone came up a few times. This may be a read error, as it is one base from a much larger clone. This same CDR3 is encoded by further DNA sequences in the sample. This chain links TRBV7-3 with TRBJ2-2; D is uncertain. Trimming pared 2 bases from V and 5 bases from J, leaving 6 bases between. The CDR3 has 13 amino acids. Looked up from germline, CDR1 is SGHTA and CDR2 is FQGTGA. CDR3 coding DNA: TGTGCCAGCAGCTTAGGATTTACCGGGGAGCTGTTTTTT. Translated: CASSLGFTGELFF. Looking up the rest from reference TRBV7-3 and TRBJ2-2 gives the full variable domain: GAGVSQTPSNKVTEKGKYVELRCDPISGHTALYWYRQSLGQGPEFLIYFQGTGAADDSGLPNDRFFAVRPEGSVSTLKIQRTERGDSAVYLCASSLGFTGELFFGEGSRLTVL.

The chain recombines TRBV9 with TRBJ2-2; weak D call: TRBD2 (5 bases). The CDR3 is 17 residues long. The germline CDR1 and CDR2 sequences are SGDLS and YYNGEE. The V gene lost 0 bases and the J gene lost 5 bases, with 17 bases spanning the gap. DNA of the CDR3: TGTGCCAGCAGCGTAGGAGCTGGCGGGCTGGGGACCGGGGAGCTGTTTTTT. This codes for CASSVGAGGLGTGELFF.

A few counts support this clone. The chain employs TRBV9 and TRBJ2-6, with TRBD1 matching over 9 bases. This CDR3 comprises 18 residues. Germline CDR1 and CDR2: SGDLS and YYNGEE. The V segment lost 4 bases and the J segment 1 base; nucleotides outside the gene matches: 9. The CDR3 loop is CASSKGQGLGSGANVLTF. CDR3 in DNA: TGTGCCAGCAGCAAAGGACAGGGGTTGGGGTCTGGGGCCAACGTCCTGACTTTC.

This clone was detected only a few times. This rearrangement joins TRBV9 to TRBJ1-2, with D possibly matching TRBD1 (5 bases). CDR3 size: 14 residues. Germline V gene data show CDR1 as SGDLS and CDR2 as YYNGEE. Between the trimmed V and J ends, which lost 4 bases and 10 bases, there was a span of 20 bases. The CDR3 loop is CASSPSGPGIDYTF. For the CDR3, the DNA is TGTGCCAGCAGCCCATCTGGGCCAGGGATTGACTACACCTTC.

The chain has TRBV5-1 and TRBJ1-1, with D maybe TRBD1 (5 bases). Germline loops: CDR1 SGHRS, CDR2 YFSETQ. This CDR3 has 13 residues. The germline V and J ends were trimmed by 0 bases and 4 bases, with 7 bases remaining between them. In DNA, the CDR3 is TGCGCCAGCAGCTTGGACGACAGCACTGAAGCTTTCTTT. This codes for CASSLDDSTEAFF.

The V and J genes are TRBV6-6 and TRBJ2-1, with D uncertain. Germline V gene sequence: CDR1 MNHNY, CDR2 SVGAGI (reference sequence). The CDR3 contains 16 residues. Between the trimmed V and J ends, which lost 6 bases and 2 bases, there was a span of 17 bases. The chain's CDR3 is CASSASAQPPYNEQFF. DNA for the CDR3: TGTGCCAGCAGCGCTTCGGCGCAGCCCCCCTACAATGAGCAGTTCTTC.

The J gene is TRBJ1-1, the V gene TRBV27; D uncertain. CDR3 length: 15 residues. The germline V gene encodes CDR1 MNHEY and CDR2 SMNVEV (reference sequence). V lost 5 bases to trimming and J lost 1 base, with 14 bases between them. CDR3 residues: CASSPRRAQNTEAFF. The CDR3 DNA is TGTGCCAGCAGTCCGCGCCGGGCACAGAACACTGAAGCTTTCTTT.

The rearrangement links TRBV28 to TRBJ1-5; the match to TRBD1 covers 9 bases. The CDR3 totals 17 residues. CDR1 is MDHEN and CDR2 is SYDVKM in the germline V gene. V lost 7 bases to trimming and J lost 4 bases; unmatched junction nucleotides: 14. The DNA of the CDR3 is TGTGCCAGCATCCCTTTACCGGGACAGGGAGAAAATCAGCCCCAGCATTTT. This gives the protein CASIPLPGQGENQPQHF.

Here the CDR3 DNA reads TGTGCCAGCAGCTTAGCGGGGGGGAAAAACGATGGCTACACCTTC. The encoded protein is CASSLAGGKNDGYTF. The chain recombines TRBV7-2 with TRBJ1-2; TRBD1 is a possible D gene (5 bases). Germline loops: CDR1 SGHTA, CDR2 FQGNSA. The CDR3 runs 15 residues. V was trimmed by 0 bases and J by 6 bases, leaving 14 bases between them.

The CDR3 spells CASSLWKGLAGVNEQFF. The CDR3 DNA sequence: TGTGCCAGCAGTTTATGGAAGGGACTAGCGGGAGTCAATGAGCAGTTCTTC. V gene TRBV28 combines with J gene TRBJ2-1, with 14 bases aligning to TRBD2. CDR3 size: 17 residues. The germline V gene has CDR1 MDHEN and CDR2 SYDVKM. V lost 0 bases to trimming and J lost 6 bases; unmatched junction nucleotides: 4.

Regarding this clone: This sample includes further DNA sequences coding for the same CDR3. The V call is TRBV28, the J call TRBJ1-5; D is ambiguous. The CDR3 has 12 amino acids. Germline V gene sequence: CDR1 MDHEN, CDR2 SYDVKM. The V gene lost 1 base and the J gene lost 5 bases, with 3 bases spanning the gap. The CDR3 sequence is CASSLSHQPQHF. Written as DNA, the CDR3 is TGTGCCAGCAGTTTATCCCATCAGCCCCAGCATTTT.

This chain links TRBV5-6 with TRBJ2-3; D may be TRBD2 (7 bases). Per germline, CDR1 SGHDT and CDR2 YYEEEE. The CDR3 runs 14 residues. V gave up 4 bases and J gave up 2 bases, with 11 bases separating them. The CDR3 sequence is CASSVRGATDTQYF. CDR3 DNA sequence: TGTGCCAGCAGCGTTCGGGGGGCCACAGATACGCAGTATTTT.